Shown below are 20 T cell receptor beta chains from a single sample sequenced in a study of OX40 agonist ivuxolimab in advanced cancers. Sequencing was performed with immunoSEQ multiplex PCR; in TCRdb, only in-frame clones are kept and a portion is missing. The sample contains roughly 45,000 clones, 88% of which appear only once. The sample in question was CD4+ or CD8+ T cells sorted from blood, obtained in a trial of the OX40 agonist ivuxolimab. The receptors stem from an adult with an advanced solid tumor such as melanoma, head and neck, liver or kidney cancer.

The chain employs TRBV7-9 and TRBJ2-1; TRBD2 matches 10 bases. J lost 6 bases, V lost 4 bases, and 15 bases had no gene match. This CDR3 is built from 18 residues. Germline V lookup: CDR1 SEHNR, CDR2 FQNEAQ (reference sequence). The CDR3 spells CASSWGASGGPLVNEQFF. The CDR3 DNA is TGTGCCAGCAGCTGGGGGGCTAGCGGGGGCCCTCTAGTCAATGAGCAGTTCTTC. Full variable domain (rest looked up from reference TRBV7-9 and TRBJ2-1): DTGVSQNPRHKITKRGQNVTFRCDPISEHNRLYWYRQTLGQGPEFLTYFQNEAQLEKSRLLSDRFSAERPKGSFSTLEIQRTEQGDSAMYLCASSWGASGGPLVNEQFFGPGTRLTVL.

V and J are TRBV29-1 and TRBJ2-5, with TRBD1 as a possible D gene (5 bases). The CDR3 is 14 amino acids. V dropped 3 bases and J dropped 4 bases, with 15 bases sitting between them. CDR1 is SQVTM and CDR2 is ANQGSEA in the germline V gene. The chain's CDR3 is CSVDLGLTLETQYF. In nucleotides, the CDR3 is TGCAGCGTTGATTTGGGGCTCACCCTAGAGACCCAGTACTTC.

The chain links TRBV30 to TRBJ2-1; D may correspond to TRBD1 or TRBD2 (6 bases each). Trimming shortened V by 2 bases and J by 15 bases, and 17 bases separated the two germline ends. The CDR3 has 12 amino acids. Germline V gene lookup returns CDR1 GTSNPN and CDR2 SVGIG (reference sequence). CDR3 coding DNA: TGTGCCTGGAGTTTTCGGGGGCCCCCTCGGTTCTTC. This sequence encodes CAWSFRGPPRFF.

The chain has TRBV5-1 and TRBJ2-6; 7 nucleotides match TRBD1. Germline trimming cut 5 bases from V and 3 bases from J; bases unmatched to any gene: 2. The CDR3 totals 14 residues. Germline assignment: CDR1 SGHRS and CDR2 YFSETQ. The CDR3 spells CASRDRDGANVLTF. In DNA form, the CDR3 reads TGCGCCAGCAGAGACAGGGATGGGGCCAACGTCCTGACTTTC.

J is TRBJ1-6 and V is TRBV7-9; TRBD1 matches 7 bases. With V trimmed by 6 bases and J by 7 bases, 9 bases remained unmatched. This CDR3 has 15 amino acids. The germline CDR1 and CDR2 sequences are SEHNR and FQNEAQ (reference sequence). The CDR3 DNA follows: TGTGCCAGCAGGGGACCGGGACAGCCGAATTCACCCCTCCACTTT. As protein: CASRGPGQPNSPLHF.

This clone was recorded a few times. The CDR3, as DNA: TGTGCCAGCAGCCCGCTAGCGGGGGGCCCCACAGATACGCAGTATTTT. It yields the protein CASSPLAGGPTDTQYF. The chain carries TRBV11-2 and TRBJ2-3, with 11 bases aligning to TRBD2. With 5 bases clipped from V and 2 bases from J, the junction kept 6 bases outside the gene matches. Germline V gene sequence: CDR1 SGHAT, CDR2 FQNNGV. This CDR3 has 16 amino acids. Filled out from reference TRBV11-2 and TRBJ2-3, the complete variable domain reads EAGVAQSPRYKIIEKRQSVAFWCNPISGHATLYWYQQILGQGPKLLIQFQNNGVVDDSQLPKDRFSAERLKGVDSTLKIQPAKLEDSAVYLCASSPLAGGPTDTQYFGPGTRLTVL.

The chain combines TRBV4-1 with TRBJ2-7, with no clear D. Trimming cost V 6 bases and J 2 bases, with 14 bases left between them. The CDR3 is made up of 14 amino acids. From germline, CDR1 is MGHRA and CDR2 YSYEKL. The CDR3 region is CASSPIGLTYEQYF. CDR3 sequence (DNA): TGCGCCAGCAGTCCAATCGGGCTTACCTACGAGCAGTACTTC.

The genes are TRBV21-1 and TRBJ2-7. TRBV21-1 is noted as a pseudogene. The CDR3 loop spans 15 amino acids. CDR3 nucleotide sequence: TGTGCCAGCAGCCCTACCGTCAGGAGCTCCTACGAGCAGTACTTC. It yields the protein CASSPTVRSSYEQYF.

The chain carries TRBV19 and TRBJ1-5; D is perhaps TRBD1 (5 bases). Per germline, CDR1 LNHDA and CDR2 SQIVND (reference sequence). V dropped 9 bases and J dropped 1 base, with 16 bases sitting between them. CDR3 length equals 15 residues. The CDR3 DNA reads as TGTGCCAGAATCCCTCTTAAGGGGAGCAATCAGCCCCAGCATTTT. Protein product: CARIPLKGSNQPQHF.

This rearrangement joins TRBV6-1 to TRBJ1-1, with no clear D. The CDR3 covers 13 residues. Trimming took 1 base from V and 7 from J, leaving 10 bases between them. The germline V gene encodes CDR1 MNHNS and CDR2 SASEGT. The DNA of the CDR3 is TGTGCCAGCAGTGAAGAGGCGGGAGATGAAGCTTTCTTT. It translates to CASSEEAGDEAFF.

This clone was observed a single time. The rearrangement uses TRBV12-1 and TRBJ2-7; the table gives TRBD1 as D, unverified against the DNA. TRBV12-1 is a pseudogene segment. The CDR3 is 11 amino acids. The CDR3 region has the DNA TGTGCCAGCAGCTCCCAGTACGAGCAGTACTTC. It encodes CASSSQYEQYF.

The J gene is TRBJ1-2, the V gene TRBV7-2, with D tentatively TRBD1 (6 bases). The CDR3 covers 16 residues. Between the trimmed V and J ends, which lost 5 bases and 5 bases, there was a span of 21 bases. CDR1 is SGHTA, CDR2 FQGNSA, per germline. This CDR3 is CASSSGGANRVYGYTF. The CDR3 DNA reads TGTGCCAGCAGCAGCGGGGGGGCCAATAGAGTTTATGGCTACACCTTC. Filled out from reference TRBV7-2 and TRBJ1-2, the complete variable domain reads GAGVSQSPSNKVTEKGKDVELRCDPISGHTALYWYRQSLGQGLEFLIYFQGNSAPDKSGLPSDRFSAERTGGSVSTLTIQRTQQEDSAVYLCASSSGGANRVYGYTFGSGTRLTVV.

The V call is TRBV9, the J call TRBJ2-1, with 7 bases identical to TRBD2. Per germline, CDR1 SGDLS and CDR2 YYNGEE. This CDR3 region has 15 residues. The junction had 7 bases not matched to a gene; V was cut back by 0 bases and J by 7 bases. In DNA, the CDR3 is TGTGCCAGCAGCGTAGCTAGCGGCCAAGGGAATGAGCAGTTCTTC. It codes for CASSVASGQGNEQFF.

The CDR3 here is CASSQEGLDAGNTIYF. CDR3 in DNA: TGCGCCAGCAGCCAAGAAGGGCTGGATGCTGGAAACACCATATATTTT. The chain carries TRBV4-1 and TRBJ1-3; D remains unclear. V lost 0 bases and J lost 2, with 11 bases in between. The CDR3 is 16 amino acids. From germline, CDR1 is MGHRA and CDR2 YSYEKL.

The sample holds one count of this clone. The CDR3: CASSLAVGGGYEQYF. As DNA, the CDR3 is TGTGCCAGCAGTTTAGCCGTGGGCGGGGGCTACGAGCAGTACTTC. V and J are TRBV6-5 and TRBJ2-7; 7 bases fit TRBD2. Germline CDR1 and CDR2: MNHEY and SVGAGI. V dropped 4 bases and J dropped 3; count of bases not matched to a gene: 9. This CDR3 is built from 15 residues.

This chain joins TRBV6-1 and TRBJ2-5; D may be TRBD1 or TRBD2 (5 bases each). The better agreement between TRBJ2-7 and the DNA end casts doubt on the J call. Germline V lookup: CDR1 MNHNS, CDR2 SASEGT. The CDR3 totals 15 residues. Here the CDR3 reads CASSEQRGRGYEQYF. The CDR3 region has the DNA TGTGCCAGCAGTGAACAGAGGGGCCGCGGCTACGAGCAGTACTTC.

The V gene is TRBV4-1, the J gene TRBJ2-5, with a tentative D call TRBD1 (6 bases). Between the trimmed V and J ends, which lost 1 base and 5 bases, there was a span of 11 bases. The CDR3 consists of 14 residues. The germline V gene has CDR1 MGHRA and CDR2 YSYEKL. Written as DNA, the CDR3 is TGCGCCAGCAGCCAAGCGAGGGGGACGGAGACCCAGTACTTC. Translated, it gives CASSQARGTETQYF.

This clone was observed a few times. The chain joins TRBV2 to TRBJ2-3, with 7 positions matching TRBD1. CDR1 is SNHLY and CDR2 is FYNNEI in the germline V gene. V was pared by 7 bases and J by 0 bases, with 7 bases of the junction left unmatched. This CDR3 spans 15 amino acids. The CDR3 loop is CASTAGTASTDTQYF. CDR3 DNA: TGTGCCAGCACCGCCGGGACAGCTAGCACAGATACGCAGTATTTT.

The CDR3 region is CASSNRGQETQYF. CDR3 sequence (DNA): TGTGCCAGTAGTAATAGAGGCCAAGAGACCCAGTACTTC. The chain recombines TRBV19 with TRBJ2-5; D gene uncertain. CDR1 and CDR2 from the germline V gene are LNHDA and SQIVND (reference sequence). Trimming took 4 bases from V and 1 from J, leaving 7 bases between them. This CDR3 has 13 residues.

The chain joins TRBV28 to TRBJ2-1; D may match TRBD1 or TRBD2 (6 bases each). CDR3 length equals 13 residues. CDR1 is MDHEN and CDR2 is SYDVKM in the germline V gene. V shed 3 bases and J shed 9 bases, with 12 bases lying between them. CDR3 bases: TGTGCCAGCAGTTTTAGGGGGGTGGCTGAGCAGTTCTTC. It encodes CASSFRGVAEQFF.